This TCR beta chain was documented in a study of CD8+ T cells in alopecia areata. Study conclusions and caveats: Elevated clonality characterized lesional scalp relative to normal scalp, particularly in alopecia totalis/universalis.

TCR sequencing used cDNA made by reverse transcription of extracted RNA. Only in-frame clones appear in the TCRdb table, and some are missing; sequencing was by immunoSEQ multiplex PCR. The repertoire holds 100,000 to 130,000 clones, with 50% to 60% as singletons. Concerning this clone itself: Its antigen is still unknown.

Starting from PBMCs, sorting isolated CD4+ and CD8+ T cells. This CDR3 is built from 17 residues. Germline V gene sequence: CDR1 GTSNPN, CDR2 SVGIG (reference sequence). V shed 1 base, J shed 2 bases, and the junction held 11 bases outside the gene matches. This sequence was found in a human donor with alopecia areata. Sequencing input: NKG2D-low CD8+ T cells sorted from blood. The rearrangement uses TRBV30 and TRBJ2-7, with TRBD2 matching over 10 bases. The CDR3 DNA sequence: TGTGCCTGGAGTGGGGGGCTAGCGGGAGCAATCGCCTACGAGCAGTACTTC. As protein: CAWSGGLAGAIAYEQYF.